The 21 T cell receptor beta chains presented below share a single source sample, sequenced in a study of control samples from healthy donors and cancer patients. The protocol was immunoSEQ multiplex PCR, while the TCRdb copy is restricted to in-frame clones and leaves out a portion. The sample lists roughly 450,000 clones; approximately 92% were seen once. Sequenced input: PBMCs. The receptors were sampled from a man aged 35 to 55 with head and neck cancer.

In its sample, this clone was seen a few times. The chain has TRBV4-1 and TRBJ1-2; no clear D. Germline CDR1 is MGHRA and CDR2 is YSYEKL. This CDR3 has 11 residues. Trimming stripped 3 bases from V and 7 bases from J, with 6 bases between. The DNA of the CDR3 is TGCGCCAGCAGCCAGGGATCTGGCTACACCTTC. Protein: CASSQGSGYTF.

This sequence joins TRBV5-5 and TRBJ1-4; D is possibly TRBD1 (6 bases). The germline gives CDR1 SGHKS, CDR2 YYEKEE (reference sequence). Trimming left V 2 bases short and J 4 bases short, with 15 bases between. The CDR3 contains 16 residues. The CDR3 region is CASSFVQGVDNEKLFF. CDR3 nucleotides: TGTGCCAGCAGCTTCGTACAGGGAGTGGATAATGAAAAACTGTTTTTT.

Only one count was recorded for this clone. V and J are TRBV28 and TRBJ2-1; D call uncertain. The CDR3 extends over 11 amino acids. The V end lost 8 bases, the J end lost 4 bases, and 6 bases lay between the germline ends. The V gene's germline CDR1 is MDHEN and CDR2 SYDVKM. CDR3 DNA: TGTGCCAGCCGCGTTTACAATGAGCAGTTCTTC. Translating it yields CASRVYNEQFF.

The rearrangement joins TRBV5-6 to TRBJ1-4; D gene ambiguous. This CDR3 has 14 amino acids. V was pared by 0 bases and J by 10 bases, with 13 bases between. The V gene's germline CDR1 is SGHDT and CDR2 YYEEEE. The CDR3 DNA reads TGTGCCAGCAGCTTGGCCGAACACCGGCTAAAACTGTTTTTT. It is translated as CASSLAEHRLKLFF.

The chain combines TRBV4-1 with TRBJ1-6; weak D call: TRBD1 (6 bases). Trimming removed 0 bases from V and 3 bases from J, with 15 bases in between. CDR1 and CDR2 (germline): MGHRA, YSYEKL. This CDR3 is 18 amino acids long. Here the CDR3 DNA reads TGCGCCAGCAGCCAAGATTCGGCAGGGGCTGGCTATAATTCACCCCTCCACTTT. Amino acids: CASSQDSAGAGYNSPLHF.

A single count supports this clone. V is TRBV30 and J is TRBJ1-6; D not resolved. The CDR3 has 13 amino acids. The ends were cut back, 2 bases at V and 6 bases at J, with 8 bases in the middle. Germline V CDR1 and CDR2: GTSNPN, SVGIG (reference sequence). The CDR3 region is CAWSSESNSPLHF. As DNA, the CDR3 is TGTGCCTGGAGTTCGGAGAGTAATTCACCCCTCCACTTT.

The chain employs TRBV29-1 and TRBJ1-2; D is possibly TRBD1 (6 bases). Germline loops: CDR1 SQVTM, CDR2 ANQGSEA. Between the trimmed V and J ends, which lost 6 bases and 4 bases, there was a span of 15 bases. CDR3 length: 13 amino acids. CDR3 nucleotides: TGCAGCGTGGGGGCAGGGTCCGGCTATGGCTACACCTTC. Protein product: CSVGAGSGYGYTF.

CDR3 amino acids: CASSSNRDNLSGNTIYF. CDR3 nucleotides: TGTGCCAGCAGCTCAAACCGGGACAACTTATCTGGAAACACCATATATTTT. V usage is TRBV5-6 and J usage is TRBJ1-3; TRBD1 might be the D (6 bases). Germline CDR1 SGHDT, CDR2 YYEEEE. V dropped 3 bases and J dropped 1 base, with 17 bases sitting between them. This CDR3 region has 17 residues.

V usage is TRBV14 and J usage is TRBJ1-4; tentative D call: TRBD1 (6 bases). Trimming pared 3 bases from V and 6 bases from J, leaving 8 bases between. Germline assignment: CDR1 SGHDN and CDR2 FVKESK. This CDR3 is 13 amino acids long. CDR3 loop: CASSHRGDEKLFF. Written as DNA, the CDR3 is TGTGCCAGCAGCCATAGGGGGGATGAAAAACTGTTTTTT.

V gene TRBV15 combines with J gene TRBJ1-1; no clear D gene. The V end lost 0 bases, the J end lost 4 bases, and 12 bases lay between the germline ends. CDR1 LNHNV and CDR2 YYDKDF come from the germline V gene (reference sequence). This CDR3 is built from 15 residues. Here the CDR3 DNA reads TGTGCCACCAGCAGAGATCCGGGCCAGCTCACTGAAGCTTTCTTT. Protein: CATSRDPGQLTEAFF.

V gene TRBV10-3 combines with J gene TRBJ2-5; D could derive from TRBD1 or TRBD2 (5 bases each). The CDR3 has 13 residues. Germline lookup yields CDR1 ENHRY and CDR2 SYGVKD. The germline V and J ends were trimmed by 6 bases and 5 bases, with 13 bases remaining between them. The DNA for the CDR3 is TGTGCCATCAGCGAGGGGTTCCCGGAGACCCAGTACTTC. It is translated as CAISEGFPETQYF.

The genes are TRBV7-9 and TRBJ1-1; D is unresolved. The germline V gene has CDR1 SEHNR and CDR2 FQNEAQ (reference sequence). This CDR3 comprises 16 residues. V was shortened by 1 base and J by 0 bases, with 12 bases between the two germline ends. CDR3 DNA: TGTGCCAGCAGCTTAGGGTTGACGGTCCTGAACACTGAAGCTTTCTTT. This sequence encodes CASSLGLTVLNTEAFF.

This clone was found a few times. The chain is built from TRBV25-1 and TRBJ2-3; D is perhaps TRBD1 or TRBD2 (5 bases each). The germline V gene has CDR1 MGHDK and CDR2 SYGVNS. V was trimmed by 6 bases and J by 0 bases, leaving 19 bases between them. The CDR3 is 17 amino acids. CDR3 in amino acids: CASSRVFGGSSTDTQYF. CDR3 nucleotide sequence: TGTGCCAGCAGCAGGGTCTTTGGGGGATCTAGCACAGATACGCAGTATTTT.

The chain combines TRBV10-1 with TRBJ2-2; D is perhaps TRBD1 (5 bases). This CDR3 has 14 residues. Germline V CDR1 and CDR2: WNHNN, SYGVQD (reference sequence). Trimming pared 5 bases from V and 6 bases from J, leaving 13 bases between. Written as DNA, the CDR3 is TGCGCCAGCAGTAGCCAGGGTGGCTCCGGGGAGCTGTTTTTT. Residues: CASSSQGGSGELFF.

This chain uses TRBV4-3 with TRBJ2-1; 7 bases align to TRBD2. The germline gives CDR1 LGHNA, CDR2 YSLEER. The V segment lost 1 base and the J segment 8 bases; nucleotides outside the gene matches: 5. The CDR3 runs to 14 residues. CDR3 sequence reads: CASSQVGGGYEQFF. DNA for the CDR3: TGCGCCAGCAGCCAAGTTGGGGGGGGTTATGAGCAGTTCTTC.

The chain is built from TRBV14 and TRBJ1-6, with D tentatively TRBD1 (5 bases). CDR3 length equals 15 residues. The V gene lost 5 bases and the J gene lost 3 bases, with 11 bases spanning the gap. Germline lookup yields CDR1 SGHDN and CDR2 FVKESK. CDR3 nucleotide sequence: TGTGCCAGCAGCTCAGGGATTCTCTATAATTCACCCCTCCACTTT. Amino acid sequence: CASSSGILYNSPLHF.

The chain is built from TRBV7-3 and TRBJ2-3, with D possibly being TRBD1 (7 bases). The CDR3 length is 15 residues. V was cut by 8 bases and J by 2 bases, with 17 bases left in between. CDR1 and CDR2 from the germline V gene are SGHTA and FQGTGA. The DNA for the CDR3 is TGTGCCAGCCGCAGGGGGACTGGACCCACAGATACGCAGTATTTT. This gives the protein CASRRGTGPTDTQYF.

The chain uses TRBV5-8 and TRBJ1-5, with D maybe TRBD1 (5 bases). The CDR3 consists of 13 residues. Germline CDR1 is SGHTS and CDR2 is YDEGEE. V lost 3 bases and J lost 1, with 5 bases in between. The CDR3: CASSWGSNQPQHF. For the CDR3, the DNA is TGTGCCAGCAGCTGGGGGAGCAATCAGCCCCAGCATTTT.

The chain carries TRBV5-1 and TRBJ1-5; 8 nucleotides line up with TRBD1. The CDR3 totals 15 residues. Germline CDR1 and CDR2: SGHRS and YFSETQ. Trimming at V came to 5 bases and at J to 4 bases, leaving 8 bases not matched to a gene. CDR3 sequence (DNA): TGCGCCAGCAGGTCGGATACAGGGGGGAATCAGCCCCAGCATTTT. Residues: CASRSDTGGNQPQHF. Based on the CDR3 plus reference TRBV5-1 and TRBJ1-5, the full variable domain is KAGVTQTPRYLIKTRGQQVTLSCSPISGHRSVSWYQQTPGQGLQFLFEYFSETQRNKGNFPGRFSGRQFSNSRSEMNVSTLELGDSALYLCASRSDTGGNQPQHFGDGTRLSIL.

V usage is TRBV3-1 (or the pseudogene TRBV3-2) and J usage is TRBJ1-2, with TRBD1 identical over 8 bases. The V and J ends lost 1 base and 7 bases, in that order; junction bases with no gene match: 5. The CDR3 spans 14 residues. Germline V CDR1 and CDR2: LGHDT, YNNKEL (reference sequence). CDR3 in DNA: TGTGCCAGCAGCCAAGCCCAGACAGGGGCTGGCTACACCTTC. It is translated as CASSQAQTGAGYTF.

The chain is built from TRBV19 and TRBJ2-1; no reliable D call. The germline gives CDR1 LNHDA, CDR2 SQIVND (reference sequence). V shed 5 bases and J shed 3 bases, with 5 bases lying between them. This CDR3 has 12 residues. CDR3 sequence: CASSPNYNEQFF. As DNA, the CDR3 is TGTGCCAGTAGTCCAAACTACAATGAGCAGTTCTTC.